This T cell receptor (beta chain) was documented in a study of cytomegalovirus exposure and HLA in healthy donors. The PCR had 60 Vbeta and 13 Jbeta primers. Assay used: immunoSEQ multiplex PCR; TCRdb lists only in-frame clones, some missing. Among 190,000 or so clones, around 83% were seen once, and the ten largest hold roughly 1.5%. Germline CDR1 SEHNR, CDR2 FQNEAQ (reference sequence). There are 16 residues in the CDR3. Concerning this clone itself: The junction shows a germline mismatch at one end, possibly a read error.

The V call is TRBV7-9, the J call TRBJ1-1; TRBD1 matches 7 bases. This receptor was identified in a man over 45 in good health and CMV-seronegative. The material sequenced was PBMCs. The CDR3 is CSSSLAWTAGGTEAFF. In DNA form, the CDR3 reads TGTTCCAGCAGCTTAGCGTGGACGGCAGGGGGTACTGAAGCTTTCTTT.